This T cell receptor beta chain emerged from a study of blood T cell repertoires in COVID-19. Per the study methods: Amplifying reference gene primers gave estimates of nucleated cell counts. Assay: immunoSEQ multiplex PCR; the TCRdb copy retains only in-frame clones and omits some. Clone size and the V and J calls come from that table; the DNA yielded D and trimming. Altogether about 140,000 clones are present, about three quarters being singletons, with the ten largest covering 4.5%. The germline gives CDR1 MNHEY, CDR2 SVGAGI. The V gene end was trimmed by 7 bases and the J gene end by 3 bases; junction bases not matched to a gene: 3. The CDR3 covers 14 residues.

The gene calls are TRBV6-5 and TRBJ2-2; 9 nucleotides align to TRBD1. The sample consisted of peripheral blood. This clonotype was obtained from an elderly woman with active or convalescent COVID-19. The CDR3 loop is CASKRDRDTGELFF. Here the CDR3 DNA reads TGTGCCAGCAAACGGGACAGGGACACCGGGGAGCTGTTTTTT.